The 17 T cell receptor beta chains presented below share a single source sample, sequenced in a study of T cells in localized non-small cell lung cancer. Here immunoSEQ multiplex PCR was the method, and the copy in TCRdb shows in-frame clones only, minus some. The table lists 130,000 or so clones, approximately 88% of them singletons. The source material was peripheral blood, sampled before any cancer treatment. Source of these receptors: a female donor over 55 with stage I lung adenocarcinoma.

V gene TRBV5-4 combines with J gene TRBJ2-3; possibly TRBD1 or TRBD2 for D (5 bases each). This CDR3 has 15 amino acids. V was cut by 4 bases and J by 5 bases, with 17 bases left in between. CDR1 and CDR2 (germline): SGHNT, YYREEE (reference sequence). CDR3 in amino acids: CASSGDPKTRDTQYF. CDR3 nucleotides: TGTGCCAGCAGCGGGGACCCTAAAACTCGAGATACGCAGTATTTT.

The CDR3 is CASSDRVNNEQFF. CDR3 coding DNA: TGTGCCAGCTCTGACAGGGTGAACAATGAGCAGTTCTTC. V usage is TRBV28 and J usage is TRBJ2-1, with 7 bases lining up with TRBD1. The ends lost 8 bases at V and 5 bases at J; junction bases unmatched: 6. There are 13 residues in the CDR3. CDR1 is MDHEN and CDR2 is SYDVKM in the germline V gene.

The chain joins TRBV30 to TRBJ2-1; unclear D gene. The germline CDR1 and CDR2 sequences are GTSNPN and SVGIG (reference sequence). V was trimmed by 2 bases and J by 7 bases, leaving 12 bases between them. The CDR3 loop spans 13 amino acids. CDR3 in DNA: TGTGCCTGGAGTCAGCGAAAAGGGAATGAGCAGTTCTTC. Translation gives CAWSQRKGNEQFF.

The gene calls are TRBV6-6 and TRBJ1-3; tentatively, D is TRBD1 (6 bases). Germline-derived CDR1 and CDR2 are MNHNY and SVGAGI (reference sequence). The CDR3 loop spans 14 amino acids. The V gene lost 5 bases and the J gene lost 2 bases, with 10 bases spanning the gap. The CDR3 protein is CASSTYRAGNTIYF. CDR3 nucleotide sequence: TGTGCCAGCAGTACCTACAGGGCTGGAAACACCATATATTTT.

In DNA, the CDR3 is TGTGCCAGCAGCGTAGCTCGGGAAACCTACGAGCAGTACTTC. Translated: CASSVARETYEQYF. V gene TRBV9 combines with J gene TRBJ2-7, with D perhaps matching TRBD2 (5 bases). Germline values: CDR1 SGDLS, CDR2 YYNGEE. The CDR3 length is 14 residues. V lost 0 bases and J lost 2, with 9 bases in between.

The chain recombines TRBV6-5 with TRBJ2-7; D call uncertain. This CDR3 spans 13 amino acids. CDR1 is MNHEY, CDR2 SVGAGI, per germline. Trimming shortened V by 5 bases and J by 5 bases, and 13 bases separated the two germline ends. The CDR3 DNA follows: TGTGCCAGCAGTCCCCCTGGACGGGACGAGCAGTACTTC. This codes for CASSPPGRDEQYF.

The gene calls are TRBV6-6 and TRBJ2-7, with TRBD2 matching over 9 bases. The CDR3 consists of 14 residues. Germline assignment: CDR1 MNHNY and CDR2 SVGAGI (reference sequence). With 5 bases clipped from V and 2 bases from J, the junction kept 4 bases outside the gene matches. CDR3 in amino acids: CASSPVAGAYEQYF. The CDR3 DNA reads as TGTGCCAGCAGTCCAGTAGCGGGAGCCTACGAGCAGTACTTC.

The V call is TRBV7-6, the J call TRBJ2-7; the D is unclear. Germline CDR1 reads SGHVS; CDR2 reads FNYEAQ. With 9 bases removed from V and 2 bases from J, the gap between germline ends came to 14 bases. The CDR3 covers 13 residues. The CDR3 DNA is TGTGCCAGTGGGTCTGGCCGGACCTACGAGCAGTACTTC. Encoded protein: CASGSGRTYEQYF.

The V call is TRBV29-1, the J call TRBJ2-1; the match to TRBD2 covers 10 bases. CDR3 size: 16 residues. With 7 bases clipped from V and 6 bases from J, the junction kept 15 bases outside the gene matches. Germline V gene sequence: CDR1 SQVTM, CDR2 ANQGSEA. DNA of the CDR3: TGCAGCGGCGCATTGAAGCGGGGGGGAGTGGGCAATGAGCAGTTCTTC. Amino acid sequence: CSGALKRGGVGNEQFF.

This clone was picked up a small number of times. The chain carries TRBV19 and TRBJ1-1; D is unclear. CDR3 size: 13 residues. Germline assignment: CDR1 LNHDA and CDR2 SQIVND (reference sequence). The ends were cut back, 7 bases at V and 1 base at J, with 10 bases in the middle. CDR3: CASTPWENTEAFF. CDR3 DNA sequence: TGTGCCAGTACCCCCTGGGAGAACACTGAAGCTTTCTTT.

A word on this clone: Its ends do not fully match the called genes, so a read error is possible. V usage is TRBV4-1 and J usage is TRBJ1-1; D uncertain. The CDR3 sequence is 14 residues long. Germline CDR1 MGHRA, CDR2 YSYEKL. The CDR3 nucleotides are TGCGCCAGCACCCAACGACCCGAGAACACTGAAGCTTTCTTT. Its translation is CASTQRPENTEAFF.

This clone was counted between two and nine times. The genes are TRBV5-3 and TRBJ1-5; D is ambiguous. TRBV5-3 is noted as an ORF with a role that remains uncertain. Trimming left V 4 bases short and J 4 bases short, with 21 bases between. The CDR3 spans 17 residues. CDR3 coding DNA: TGTGCCAGAAGCCGAGATTACGGTCCGTGGAGTAATCAGCCCCAGCATTTT. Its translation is CARSRDYGPWSNQPQHF.

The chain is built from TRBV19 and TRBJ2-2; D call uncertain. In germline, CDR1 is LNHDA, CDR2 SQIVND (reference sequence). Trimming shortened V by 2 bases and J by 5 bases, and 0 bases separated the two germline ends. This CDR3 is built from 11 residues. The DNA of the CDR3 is TGTGCCAGTAGTATAACCGGGGAGCTGTTTTTT. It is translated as CASSITGELFF.

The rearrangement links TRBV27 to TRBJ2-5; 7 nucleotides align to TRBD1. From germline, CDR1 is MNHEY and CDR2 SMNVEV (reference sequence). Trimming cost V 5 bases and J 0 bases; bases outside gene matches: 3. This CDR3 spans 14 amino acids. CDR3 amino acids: CASSLTGYQETQYF. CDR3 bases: TGTGCCAGCAGTCTGACAGGGTACCAAGAGACCCAGTACTTC.

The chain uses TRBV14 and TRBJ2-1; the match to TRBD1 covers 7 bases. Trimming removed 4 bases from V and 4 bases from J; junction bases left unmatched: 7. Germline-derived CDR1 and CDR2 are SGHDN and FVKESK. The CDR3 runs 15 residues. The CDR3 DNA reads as TGTGCCAGCAGCCGACAGGGTCTAGGTTACAATGAGCAGTTCTTC. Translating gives CASSRQGLGYNEQFF.

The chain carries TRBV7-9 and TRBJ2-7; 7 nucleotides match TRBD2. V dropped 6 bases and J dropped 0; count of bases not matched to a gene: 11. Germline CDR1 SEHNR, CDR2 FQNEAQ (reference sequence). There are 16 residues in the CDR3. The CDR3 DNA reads TGTGCCAGCAGGTATACCGGGACTACCAGCTCCTACGAGCAGTACTTC. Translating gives CASRYTGTTSSYEQYF.

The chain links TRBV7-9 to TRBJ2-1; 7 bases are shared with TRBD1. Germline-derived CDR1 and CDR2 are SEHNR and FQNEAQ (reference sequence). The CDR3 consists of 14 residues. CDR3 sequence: CVLDKGTVYNEQFF. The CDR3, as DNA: TGTGTCTTAGATAAGGGGACAGTCTACAATGAGCAGTTCTTC.